These 3 T cell receptor beta chains came from one sample sequenced in a study of blood T cell repertoires in COVID-19 (dated by TCRdb to the early 2020s). Library method: the immunoSEQ multiplex PCR assay. TCRdb took over this immuneACCESS table, retaining in-frame rearrangements with V and J assigned. Such tables are incomplete; in checked studies, under half of the missing clones stem from an unresolved V gene, and the remainder is unexplained. The sample includes several thousand clones, with 80% to 90% observed a single time. The top ten constitute roughly 7.7% of the sample. What was sequenced was peripheral blood. All receptors come from a human donor in a cohort sampled during active COVID-19.

This rearrangement joins TRBV10-2 to TRBJ2-1; 8 nucleotides line up with TRBD2. V was clipped by 6 bases and J by 2 bases; unmatched bases: 6. Germline assignment: CDR1 WSHSY and CDR2 SAAADI. The CDR3 consists of 15 residues. The CDR3 region is CASSYSGTPYNEQFF. CDR3 bases: TGCGCCAGCAGCTATAGCGGGACTCCCTACAATGAGCAGTTCTTC.

This chain links TRBV6-5 with TRBJ2-3; maybe TRBD2 (6 bases). The germline gives CDR1 MNHEY, CDR2 SVGAGI. Trimming took off 0 bases at V and 8 bases at J, with 6 bases between the two ends. The CDR3 is made up of 12 amino acids. CDR3 coding DNA: TGTGCCAGCAGTTACTCGGGGGGTACGCAGTATTTT. Translation: CASSYSGGTQYF.

The chain carries TRBV5-8 and TRBJ2-3; the D gene is possibly TRBD2 (5 bases). The CDR3 runs to 14 residues. Germline CDR1 is SGHTS and CDR2 is YDEGEE. Between the trimmed V and J ends, which lost 2 bases and 2 bases, there was a span of 9 bases. CDR3 nucleotide sequence: TGTGCCAGCAGCTTTTGGGGAGACACAGATACGCAGTATTTT. It yields the protein CASSFWGDTDTQYF.